This T cell receptor beta chain was captured in a study of T cells in Graves' hyperthyroidism and ophthalmopathy. TCR beta CDR3 regions were amplified from RNA transcripts. The TCR CDR3 first-round RT-PCR relied on the HTBI primer set. MiXCR, run by TCRdb on the multiplex PCR reads, gives a single entry per CDR3 protein. The sample yields 490,000 or so distinct CDR3 sequences, approximately 16% seen once. V lost 6 bases and J lost 10, with 16 bases in between. The CDR3 runs 14 residues. Germline assignment: CDR1 LNHDA and CDR2 SQIVND (reference sequence). Study-wide results and limits: A model of 13 V-J pairs discriminated ophthalmopathy from stable hyperthyroidism.

A word on this clonotype: Its matching antigen is unknown.

The sequenced material came from blood. This chain connects TRBV19 to TRBJ1-6, with D perhaps matching TRBD1 (5 bases). This clonotype was obtained from a young woman with Graves' ophthalmopathy. The DNA of the CDR3 is TGTGCCAGTAGCGTCGTGCAGGACAACTCACCCCTCCACTTT. It is translated as CASSVVQDNSPLHF.